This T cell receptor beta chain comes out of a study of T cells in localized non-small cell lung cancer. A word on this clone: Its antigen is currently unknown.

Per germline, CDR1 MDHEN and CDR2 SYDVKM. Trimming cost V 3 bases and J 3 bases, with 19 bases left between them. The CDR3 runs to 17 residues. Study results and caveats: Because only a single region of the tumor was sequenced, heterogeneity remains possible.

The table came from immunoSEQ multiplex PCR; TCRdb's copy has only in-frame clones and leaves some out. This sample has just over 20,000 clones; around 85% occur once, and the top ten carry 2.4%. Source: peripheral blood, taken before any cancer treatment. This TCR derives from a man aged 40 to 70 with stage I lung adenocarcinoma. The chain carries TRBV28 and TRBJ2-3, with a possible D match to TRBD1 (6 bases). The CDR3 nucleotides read TGTGCCAGCAGTTTTATCCAACAGGGAGAGAGGACAGATACGCAGTATTTT. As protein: CASSFIQQGERTDTQYF.